This T cell receptor beta chain comes out of a study of blood T cell repertoires in COVID-19. For the study at large: The United States, Italy and Spain provided the acute and convalescent COVID-19 samples. PBMCs, B-cell-depleted T cells, or T cells provided the cDNA or gDNA that made up the material.

Germline V gives CDR1 MNHEY, CDR2 SVGAGI. This CDR3 comprises 16 residues. After removal of 4 bases from V and 0 bases from J, the junction contained 6 bases not matched to a gene. In the source study's methods: Using reference gene primer amplification, nucleated cell counts were estimated. Here immunoSEQ multiplex PCR was the method, and the copy in TCRdb shows in-frame clones only, minus some. That table supplies the V and J calls and clone size; D and trimming were determined from the DNA. The sample holds around 230,000 clones, roughly 88% seen once. Sequencing was done on a sample of peripheral blood. The chain links TRBV6-5 to TRBJ1-3, with 7 bases identical to TRBD1. The sequence was collected from a man aged 40-50 years with acute or convalescent COVID-19. The CDR3 protein is CASSSPRTGSGNTIYF. CDR3 bases: TGTGCCAGCAGTTCGCCCAGGACAGGCTCTGGAAACACCATATATTTT.